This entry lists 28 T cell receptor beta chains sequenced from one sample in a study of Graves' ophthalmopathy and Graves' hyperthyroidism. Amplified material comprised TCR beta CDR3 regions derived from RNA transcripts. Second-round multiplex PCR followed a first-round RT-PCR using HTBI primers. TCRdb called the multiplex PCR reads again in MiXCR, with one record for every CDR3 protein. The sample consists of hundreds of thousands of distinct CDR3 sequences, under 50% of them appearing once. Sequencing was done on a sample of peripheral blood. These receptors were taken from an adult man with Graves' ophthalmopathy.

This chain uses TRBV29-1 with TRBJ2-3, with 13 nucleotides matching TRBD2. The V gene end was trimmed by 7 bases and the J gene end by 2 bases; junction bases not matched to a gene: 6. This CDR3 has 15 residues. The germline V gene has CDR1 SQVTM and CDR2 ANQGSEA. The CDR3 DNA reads TGCAGCGCCCCGGGACTAGCGGGGAACACAGATACGCAGTATTTT. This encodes CSAPGLAGNTDTQYF.

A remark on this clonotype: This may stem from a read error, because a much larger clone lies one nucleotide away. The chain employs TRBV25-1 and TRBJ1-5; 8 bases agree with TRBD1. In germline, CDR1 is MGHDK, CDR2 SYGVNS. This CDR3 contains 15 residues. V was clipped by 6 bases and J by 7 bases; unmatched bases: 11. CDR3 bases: TGTGCCAGCAGCAGCCTCCAGGGGGCGCGACAGCCCCAGCATTTT. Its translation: CASSSLQGARQPQHF.

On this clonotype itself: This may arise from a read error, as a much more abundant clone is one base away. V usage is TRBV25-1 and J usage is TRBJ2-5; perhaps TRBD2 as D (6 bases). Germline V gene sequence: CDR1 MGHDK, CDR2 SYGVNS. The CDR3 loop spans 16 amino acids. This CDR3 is CASSLALSGAQEIQYF. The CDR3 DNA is TGTGCCAGCAGCTTGGCTCTTAGCGGCGCCCAAGAGATCCAGTACTTC.

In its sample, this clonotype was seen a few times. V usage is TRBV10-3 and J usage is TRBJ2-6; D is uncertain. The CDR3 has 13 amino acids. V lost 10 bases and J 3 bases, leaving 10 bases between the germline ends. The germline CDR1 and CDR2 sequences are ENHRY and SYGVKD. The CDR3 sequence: CATSMGGANVLTF. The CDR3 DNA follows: TGTGCCACATCTATGGGTGGGGCCAACGTCCTGACTTTC.

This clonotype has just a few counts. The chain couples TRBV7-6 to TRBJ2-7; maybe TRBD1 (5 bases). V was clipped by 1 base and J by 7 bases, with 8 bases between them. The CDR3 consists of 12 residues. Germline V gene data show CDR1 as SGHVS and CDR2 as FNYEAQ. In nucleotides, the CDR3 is TGTGCCAGCAGCTTAGTGCAGGGTGAGCAGTACTTC. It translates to CASSLVQGEQYF.

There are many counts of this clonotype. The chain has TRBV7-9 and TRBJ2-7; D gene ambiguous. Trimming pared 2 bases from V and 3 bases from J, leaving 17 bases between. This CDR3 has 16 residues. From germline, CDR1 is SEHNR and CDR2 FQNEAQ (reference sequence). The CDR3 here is CASSLYPPAKVYEQYF. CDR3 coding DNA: TGTGCCAGCAGCTTATACCCACCCGCGAAGGTCTACGAGCAGTACTTC.

The CDR3 spells CASSLAYTGVGYTF. The CDR3 DNA reads as TGTGCCAGCAGCTTAGCTTACACAGGGGTTGGCTACACCTTC. V and J are TRBV7-6 and TRBJ1-2, with 7 bases lining up with TRBD1. CDR3 length: 14 amino acids. CDR1 is SGHVS and CDR2 is FNYEAQ in the germline V gene. The V segment lost 0 bases and the J segment 7 bases; nucleotides outside the gene matches: 5.

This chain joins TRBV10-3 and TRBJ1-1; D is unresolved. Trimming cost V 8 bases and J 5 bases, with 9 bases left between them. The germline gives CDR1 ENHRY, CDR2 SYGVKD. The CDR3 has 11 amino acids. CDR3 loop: CAIYDGTEAFF. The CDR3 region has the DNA TGTGCCATCTATGACGGAACTGAAGCTTTCTTT.

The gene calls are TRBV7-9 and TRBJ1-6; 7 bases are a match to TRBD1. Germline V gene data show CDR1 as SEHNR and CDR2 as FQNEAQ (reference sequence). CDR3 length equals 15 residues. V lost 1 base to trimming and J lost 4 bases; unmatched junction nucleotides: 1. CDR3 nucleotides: TGTGCCAGCAGCTTAGAGACAGGGTATAATTCACCCCTCCACTTT. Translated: CASSLETGYNSPLHF.

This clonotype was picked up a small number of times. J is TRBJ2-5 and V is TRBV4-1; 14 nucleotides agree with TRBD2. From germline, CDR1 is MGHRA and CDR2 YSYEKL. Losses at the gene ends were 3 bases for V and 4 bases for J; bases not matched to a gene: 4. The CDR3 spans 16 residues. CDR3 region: CASSQGLAGVTETQYF. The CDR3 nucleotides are TGCGCCAGCAGCCAGGGACTAGCGGGAGTCACAGAGACCCAGTACTTC.

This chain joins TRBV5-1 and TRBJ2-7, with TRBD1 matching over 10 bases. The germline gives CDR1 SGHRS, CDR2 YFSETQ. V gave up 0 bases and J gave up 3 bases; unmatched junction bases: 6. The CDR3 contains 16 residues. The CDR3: CASSLGSGQGRYEQYF. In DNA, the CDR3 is TGCGCCAGCAGCTTGGGATCGGGACAGGGGCGCTACGAGCAGTACTTC. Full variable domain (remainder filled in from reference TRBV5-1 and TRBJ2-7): KAGVTQTPRYLIKTRGQQVTLSCSPISGHRSVSWYQQTPGQGLQFLFEYFSETQRNKGNFPGRFSGRQFSNSRSEMNVSTLELGDSALYLCASSLGSGQGRYEQYFGPGTRLTVT.

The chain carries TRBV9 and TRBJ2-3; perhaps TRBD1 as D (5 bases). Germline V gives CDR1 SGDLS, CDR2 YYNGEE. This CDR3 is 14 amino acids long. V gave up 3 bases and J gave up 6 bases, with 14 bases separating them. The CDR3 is CASSDRPKGDTQYF. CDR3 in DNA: TGTGCCAGCAGCGATCGACCGAAGGGGGATACGCAGTATTTT.

The CDR3 loop is CASRKGGGGLGETQYF. The CDR3 DNA is TGTGCCAGCAGAAAAGGGGGCGGGGGATTAGGAGAGACCCAGTACTTC. The rearrangement links TRBV5-6 to TRBJ2-5; D tentatively reads TRBD1 or TRBD2 (7 bases each). V was pared by 5 bases and J by 4 bases, with 21 bases between. Germline loops: CDR1 SGHDT, CDR2 YYEEEE. CDR3 length: 16 amino acids. Combining the CDR3 with reference TRBV5-6 and TRBJ2-5 gives the whole variable domain DAGVTQSPTHLIKTRGQQVTLRCSPKSGHDTVSWYQQALGQGPQFIFQYYEEEERQRGNFPDRFSGHQFPNYSSELNVNALLLGDSALYLCASRKGGGGLGETQYFGPGTRLLVL.

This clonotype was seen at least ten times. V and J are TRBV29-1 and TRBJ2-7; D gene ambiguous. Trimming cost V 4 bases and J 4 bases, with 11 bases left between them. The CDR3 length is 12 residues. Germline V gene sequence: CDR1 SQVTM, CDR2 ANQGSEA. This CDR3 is CSVVLPVYEQYF. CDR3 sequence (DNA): TGCAGCGTTGTACTCCCCGTATACGAGCAGTACTTC.

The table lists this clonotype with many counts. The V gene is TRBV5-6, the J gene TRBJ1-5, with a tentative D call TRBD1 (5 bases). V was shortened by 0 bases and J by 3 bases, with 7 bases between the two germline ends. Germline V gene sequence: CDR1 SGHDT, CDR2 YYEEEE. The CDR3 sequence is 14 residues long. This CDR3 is CASSLGQINQPQHF. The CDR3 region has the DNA TGTGCCAGCAGCTTGGGACAGATCAATCAGCCCCAGCATTTT.

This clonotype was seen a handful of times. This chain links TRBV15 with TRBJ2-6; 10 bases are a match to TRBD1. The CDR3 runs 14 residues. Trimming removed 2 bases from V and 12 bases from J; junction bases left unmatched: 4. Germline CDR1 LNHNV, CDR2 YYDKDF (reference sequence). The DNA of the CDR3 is TGTGCCACCAGCAGAACTCGGACAGGGGGCGTCCTGACTTTC. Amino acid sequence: CATSRTRTGGVLTF.

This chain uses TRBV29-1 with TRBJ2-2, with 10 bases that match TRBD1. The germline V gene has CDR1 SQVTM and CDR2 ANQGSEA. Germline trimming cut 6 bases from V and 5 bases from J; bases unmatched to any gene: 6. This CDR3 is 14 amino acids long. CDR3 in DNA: TGCAGCGTAGGGACAGGGGTTGGGACCGGGGAGCTGTTTTTT. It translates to CSVGTGVGTGELFF.

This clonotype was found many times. CDR3 residues: CASNPGAGLTYEQYF. In DNA form, the CDR3 reads TGCGCCAGCAACCCGGGGGCAGGGCTGACTTACGAGCAGTACTTC. This sequence joins TRBV5-1 and TRBJ2-7, with D perhaps being TRBD1 or TRBD2 (6 bases each). Germline-derived CDR1 and CDR2 are SGHRS and YFSETQ. V was trimmed by 6 bases and J by 4 bases, leaving 20 bases between them. This CDR3 has 15 residues. The entire variable domain, with the rest obtained from reference TRBV5-1 and TRBJ2-7, is as follows: KAGVTQTPRYLIKTRGQQVTLSCSPISGHRSVSWYQQTPGQGLQFLFEYFSETQRNKGNFPGRFSGRQFSNSRSEMNVSTLELGDSALYLCASNPGAGLTYEQYFGPGTRLTVT.

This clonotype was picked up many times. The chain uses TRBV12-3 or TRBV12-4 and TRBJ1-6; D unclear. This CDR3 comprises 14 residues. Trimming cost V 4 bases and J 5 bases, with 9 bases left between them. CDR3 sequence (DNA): TGTGCCAGCAGTTCGATGGTTGATAATTCACCCCTCCACTTT. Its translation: CASSSMVDNSPLHF.

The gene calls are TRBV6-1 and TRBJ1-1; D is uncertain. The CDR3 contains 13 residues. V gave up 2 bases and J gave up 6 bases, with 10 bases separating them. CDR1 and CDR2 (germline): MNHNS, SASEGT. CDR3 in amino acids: CASSESGKSEAFF. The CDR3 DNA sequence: TGTGCCAGCAGTGAATCCGGGAAATCTGAAGCTTTCTTT.

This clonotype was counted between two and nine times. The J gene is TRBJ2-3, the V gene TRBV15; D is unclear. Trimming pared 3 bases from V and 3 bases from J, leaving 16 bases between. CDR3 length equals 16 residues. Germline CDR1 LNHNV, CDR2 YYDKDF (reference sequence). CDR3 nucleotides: TGTGCCACCAGCAGCCCGGGTGGTCGGTATACAGATACGCAGTATTTT. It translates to CATSSPGGRYTDTQYF.

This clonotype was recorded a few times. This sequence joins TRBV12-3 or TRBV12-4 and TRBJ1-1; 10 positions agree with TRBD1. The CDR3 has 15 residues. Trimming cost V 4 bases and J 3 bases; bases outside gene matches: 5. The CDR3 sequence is CASSSEGQGDTEAFF. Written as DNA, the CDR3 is TGTGCCAGCAGTTCCGAAGGACAGGGGGACACTGAAGCTTTCTTT.

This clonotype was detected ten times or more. CDR3 amino acids: CASSLVFSQTSNEKLFF. CDR3 sequence (DNA): TGTGCCAGCAGCTTAGTTTTTTCACAGACATCTAATGAAAAACTGTTTTTT. V gene TRBV7-8 combines with J gene TRBJ1-4; D uncertain. Germline-derived CDR1 and CDR2 are SGHVS and FQNEAQ. V lost 1 base and J lost 3, with 15 bases in between. The CDR3 runs 17 residues.

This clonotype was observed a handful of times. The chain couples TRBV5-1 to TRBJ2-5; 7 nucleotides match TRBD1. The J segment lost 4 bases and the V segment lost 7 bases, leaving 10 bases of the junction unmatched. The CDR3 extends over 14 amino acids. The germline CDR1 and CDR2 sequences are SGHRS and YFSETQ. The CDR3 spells CASGGTGVRETQYF. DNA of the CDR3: TGCGCCAGCGGGGGTACAGGGGTTCGAGAGACCCAGTACTTC.

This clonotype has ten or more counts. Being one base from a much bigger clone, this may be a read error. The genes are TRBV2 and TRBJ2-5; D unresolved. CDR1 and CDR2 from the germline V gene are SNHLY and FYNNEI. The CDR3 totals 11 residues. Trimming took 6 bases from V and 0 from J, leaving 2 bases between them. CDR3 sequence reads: CASRYQETQYF. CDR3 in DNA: TGTGCCAGCAGGTACCAAGAGACCCAGTACTTC.

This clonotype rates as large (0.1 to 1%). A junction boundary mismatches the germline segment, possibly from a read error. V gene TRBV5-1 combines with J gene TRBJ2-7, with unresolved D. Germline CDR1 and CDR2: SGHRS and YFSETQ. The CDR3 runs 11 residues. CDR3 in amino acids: CASSPGGEQYF. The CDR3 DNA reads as TGTGCCAGCAGCCCTGGCGGTGAGCAGTACTTC.

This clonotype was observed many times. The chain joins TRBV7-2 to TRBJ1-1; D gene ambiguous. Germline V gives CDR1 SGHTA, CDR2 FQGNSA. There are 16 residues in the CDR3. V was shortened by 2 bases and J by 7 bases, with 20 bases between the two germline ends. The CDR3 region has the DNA TGTGCCAGCAGCTTAAAGGTGGCGGGGAATCCCTATGAAGCTTTCTTT. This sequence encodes CASSLKVAGNPYEAFF.

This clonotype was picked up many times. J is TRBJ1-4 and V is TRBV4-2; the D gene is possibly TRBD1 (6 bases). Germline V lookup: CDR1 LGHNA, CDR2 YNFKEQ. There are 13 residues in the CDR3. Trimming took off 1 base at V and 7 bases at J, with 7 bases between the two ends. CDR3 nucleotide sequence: TGTGCCAGCAGCCAAGGAGGGGGTGAAAAACTGTTTTTT. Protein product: CASSQGGGEKLFF.